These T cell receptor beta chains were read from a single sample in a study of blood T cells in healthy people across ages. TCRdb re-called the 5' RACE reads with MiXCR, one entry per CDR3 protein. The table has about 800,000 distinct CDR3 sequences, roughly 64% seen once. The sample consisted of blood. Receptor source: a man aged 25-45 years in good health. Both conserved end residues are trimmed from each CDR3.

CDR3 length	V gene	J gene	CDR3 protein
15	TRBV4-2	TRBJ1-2	ASSQEYHPGGNYGYT
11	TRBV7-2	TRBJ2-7	ASKPPRDYEQY
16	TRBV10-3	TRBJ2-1	AISESIGRLASYNEQF
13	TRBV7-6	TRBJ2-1	ASSLGFGSYNGQF
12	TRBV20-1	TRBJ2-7	SAQGPSGTYEQY
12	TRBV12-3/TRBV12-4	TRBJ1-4	ASSLKGGNEKLF
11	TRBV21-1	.	ATSHLAIYEQY
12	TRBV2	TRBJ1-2	ASIFRRNNYGYT
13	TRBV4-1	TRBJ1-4	ASSQAVDGNEKLF
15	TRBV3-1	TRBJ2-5	ASSQEPGTSGQETQY
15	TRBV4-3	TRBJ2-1	ASSQEGLGTSGYEQF
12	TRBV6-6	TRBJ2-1	ASSYLDGGHEQF
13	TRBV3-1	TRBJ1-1	ASSQVGVGDTEAF
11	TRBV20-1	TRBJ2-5	SAFKGSSETQY
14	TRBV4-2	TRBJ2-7	ASSPPGTSLTYEQY
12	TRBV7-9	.	ASSLVRRGGEQY
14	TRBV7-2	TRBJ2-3	ASSHRLAGITDTQY
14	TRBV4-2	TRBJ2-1	ASSQEGGIGYNEQF
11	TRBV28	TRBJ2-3	ASKAGGRDTQY
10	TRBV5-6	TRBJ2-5	ASSVQEARQY
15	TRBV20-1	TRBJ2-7	STQGGAVDRYSYEQY
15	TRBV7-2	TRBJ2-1	ASSLGTSGNSYNEQF
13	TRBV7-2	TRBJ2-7	ASSSYGQGAYEQY
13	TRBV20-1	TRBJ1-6	TGGHLGVDNSPLH
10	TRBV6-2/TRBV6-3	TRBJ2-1	ASSPGEREQF
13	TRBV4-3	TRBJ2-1	ASSPRRDPYNEQF
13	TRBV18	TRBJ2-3	ASSPQRGSTDTQY
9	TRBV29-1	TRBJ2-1	SVEGQNEQF
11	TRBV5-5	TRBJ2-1	ASSGPKGAGRF
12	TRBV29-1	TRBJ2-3	SAIAGASTDTQY
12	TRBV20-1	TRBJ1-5	SAGMGPPNQPQH
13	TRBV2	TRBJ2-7	ASTPGASGRGEQY
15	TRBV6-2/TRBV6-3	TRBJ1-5	ASSYRQGTIFYQPQH
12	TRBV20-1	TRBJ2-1	SARPHSGNNEQF
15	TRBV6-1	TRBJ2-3	ASSALSRSRYTDTQY
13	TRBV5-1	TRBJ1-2	ASSPLSSGGYGYT
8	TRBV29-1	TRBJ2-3	SVHEDTQY